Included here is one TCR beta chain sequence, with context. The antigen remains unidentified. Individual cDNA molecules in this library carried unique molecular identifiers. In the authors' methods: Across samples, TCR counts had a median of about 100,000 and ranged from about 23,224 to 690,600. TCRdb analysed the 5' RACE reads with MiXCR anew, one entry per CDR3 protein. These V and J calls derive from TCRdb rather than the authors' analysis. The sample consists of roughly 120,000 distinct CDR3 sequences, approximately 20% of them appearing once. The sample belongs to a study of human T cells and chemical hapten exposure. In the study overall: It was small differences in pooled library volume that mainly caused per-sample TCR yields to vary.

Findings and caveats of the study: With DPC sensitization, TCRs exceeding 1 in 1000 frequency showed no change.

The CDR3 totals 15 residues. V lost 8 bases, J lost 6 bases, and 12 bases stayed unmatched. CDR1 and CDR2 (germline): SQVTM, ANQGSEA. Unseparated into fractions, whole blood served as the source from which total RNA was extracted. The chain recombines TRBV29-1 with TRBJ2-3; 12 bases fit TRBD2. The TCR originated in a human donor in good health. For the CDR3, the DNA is TGCAGCCCCCGACTAGCGGGAGCGGCGCCCGATACGCAGTATTTT. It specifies CSPRLAGAAPDTQYF.